The present T cell receptor beta chain was sequenced within a study of spatial heterogeneity in lung cancer. Study-wide context: Donors were 55 to 75 untreated early-stage non-small cell lung cancer patients. More beta-chain than alpha-chain sequences were consistently detected.

Time point noted: blood at routine non-recurrence follow-up after resection. Extraction of whole RNA from tumor, nontumor lung or frozen PBMC preceded unsorted sequencing. This CDR3 comprises 15 residues. V lost 7 bases and J 1 base, leaving 14 bases between the germline ends. Per the germline V gene, CDR1 is MNHNY and CDR2 is SVGAGI (reference sequence). TCR cDNA molecules each carried a unique molecular identifier. TCRdb re-called the 5' RACE reads with MiXCR, one entry per CDR3 protein. The data contain 20,000 to 30,000 distinct CDR3 sequences, 6% of them singletons. This clonotype was detected ten times or more.

This clonotype was obtained from a male donor with early-stage non-small cell lung cancer. The sequencing here drew on PBMCs, taken at follow-up. The chain couples TRBV6-6 to TRBJ1-5, with D perhaps TRBD1 (5 bases). The CDR3 sequence: CASTMGEASNQPQHF. The CDR3 DNA follows: TGTGCCAGCACGATGGGGGAAGCGAGCAATCAGCCCCAGCATTTT.